These T cell receptor beta chains were read from a single sample in a study of cytomegalovirus exposure and HLA in healthy donors. Assay used: immunoSEQ multiplex PCR; TCRdb lists only in-frame clones, some missing. The sample table includes about 200,000 clones. The specimen was PBMCs. Every receptor here comes from a man aged 25 to 40 in good health and CMV-seronegative. CDR3s include the opening cysteine and the closing phenylalanine or tryptophan. The D gene is left open where the match is weak.

TRBV10-3,TRBD1,TRBJ1-1,TGTGCCATCAGGACAGGGTCGGGAGACACTGAAGCTTTCTTT,CAIRTGSGDTEAFF
TRBV2,TRBD1,TRBJ2-7,TGTGCCAGCATCCGGGACAGGGGTCTCGAGCAGTACTTC,CASIRDRGLEQYF
TRBV7-9,NA,TRBJ2-4,TGTGCCAGCAGCCCCCTTCTGGAGGACGAGGCCAAAAACATTCAGTACTTC,CASSPLLEDEAKNIQYF
TRBV4-3,NA,TRBJ2-4,TGCGCCAGCAGCCAAGGCGCTGGGCCGCTAGGGGGGGGAATAGCCAAAAACATTCAGTACTTC,CASSQGAGPLGGGIAKNIQYF
TRBV7-6,TRBD1,TRBJ1-2,TGTGCCAGCAGCCCGGGACAGGGGAATGGCTACACCTTC,CASSPGQGNGYTF
TRBV19,NA,TRBJ1-1,TGTGCCAGTAGTATCTCCCCCCGGGGGACTGAAGCTTTCTTT,CASSISPRGTEAFF
TRBV7-2,NA,TRBJ1-1,TGTGCCAGCAGCTTAACAAAGATTGAAGCTTTCTTT,CASSLTKIEAFF
TRBV5-1,NA,TRBJ2-2,TGCGCCAGCAGCTTTCGTTCCGAGAAATCGAACACCGGGGAGCTGTTTTTT,CASSFRSEKSNTGELFF
TRBV27,TRBD1,TRBJ1-5,TGTGCCAGCAGTGCGGCCGGGACAGGGGGCAATCAGCCCCAGCATTTT,CASSAAGTGGNQPQHF
TRBV5-1,NA,TRBJ2-5,TGCGCCAGCAGCTTGCCGGGACACCTGAGGGAGACCCAGTACTTC,CASSLPGHLRETQYF
TRBV5-4,NA,TRBJ1-1,TGTGCCAGCAGCTTGTTTCAGTTGAACACTGAAGCTTTCTTT,CASSLFQLNTEAFF
TRBV7-9,TRBD1,TRBJ2-7,TGTGCCAGCAGCCCCCGAGGGAGACAGGGGAACGAGCAGTACTTC,CASSPRGRQGNEQYF
TRBV7-2,TRBD2,TRBJ2-7,TGTGCCAGCAGCGGCGGGACTAGCGGGATGGGAGAGCAGTACTTC,CASSGGTSGMGEQYF
TRBV7-2,TRBD2,TRBJ2-7,TGTGCCAGCAGCAGATTCCTAGCGGGGGCTTACGAGCAGTACTTC,CASSRFLAGAYEQYF
TRBV5-1,NA,TRBJ2-2,TGCGCCAGCAGCTTGCCGTCGGCGAACACCGGGGAGCTGTTTTTT,CASSLPSANTGELFF
TRBV20-1,TRBD2,TRBJ2-3,TGCAGTGCCGGGGGGTTAAGTACGCAGTATTTT,CSAGGLSTQYF
TRBV6-5,NA,TRBJ2-7,TGTGCCAGCAGGCCGACAGAGTACGAGCAGTACTTC,CASRPTEYEQYF
TRBV28,NA,TRBJ2-7,TGTGCCAGCACCCCCTCGGTAAGCTACGAGCAGTACTTC,CASTPSVSYEQYF
TRBV27,NA,TRBJ1-1,TGTGCCAGCAGTTTGGCCTACGGAGCTGAAGCTTTCTTT,CASSLAYGAEAFF
TRBV5-1,TRBD1,TRBJ2-7,TGCGCCAGCAGCTGGGGACAGGCCCCCTACGAGCAGTACTTC,CASSWGQAPYEQYF